These T cell receptor beta chains were read from a single sample in a study of shared clonotypes between healthy human individuals. TCRdb's copy holds only in-frame clones and misses some; the assay was immunoSEQ multiplex PCR. The sample carries more than 2 million clones, about 94% recorded once. The sample comprised naive CD4+ T cells sorted from blood. The receptors stem from a man between 18 and 29 years old in good health. CDR3s include the opening cysteine and the closing phenylalanine or tryptophan. A D gene is named only where the DNA matches it firmly. Rows give clone size only sometimes, using once, few, many, or a class for an expanded clone.

v_call: TRBV6-1; d_call: NA; j_call: TRBJ2-5; clone_size: NA; cdr3_aa: CASGGPPETQYF; cdr3_nt: TGTGCCAGCGGGGGACCTCCAGAGACCCAGTACTTC
v_call: TRBV7-6; d_call: TRBD1; j_call: TRBJ1-2; clone_size: NA; cdr3_aa: CASSSGQGYGYTF; cdr3_nt: TGTGCCAGCAGCTCGGGACAGGGCTATGGCTACACCTTC
v_call: TRBV30; d_call: NA; j_call: TRBJ2-3; clone_size: few; cdr3_aa: CACRPYTDTQYF; cdr3_nt: TGTGCCTGCCGTCCCTACACAGATACGCAGTATTTT
v_call: TRBV5-1; d_call: NA; j_call: TRBJ1-6; clone_size: NA; cdr3_aa: CASSFEQAGSSPLHF; cdr3_nt: TGCGCCAGCAGCTTCGAGCAGGCTGGAAGTTCACCCCTCCACTTT
v_call: TRBV28; d_call: NA; j_call: TRBJ1-2; clone_size: NA; cdr3_aa: CASSYRNYGYTF; cdr3_nt: TGTGCCAGCAGTTACAGGAACTATGGCTACACCTTC
v_call: TRBV7-6; d_call: NA; j_call: TRBJ1-3; clone_size: NA; cdr3_aa: CASSLGTASSGNTIYF; cdr3_nt: TGTGCCAGCAGCTTAGGGACAGCAAGCTCTGGAAACACCATATATTTT
v_call: TRBV5-1; d_call: NA; j_call: TRBJ2-1; clone_size: NA; cdr3_aa: CASSLESTRSYNEQFF; cdr3_nt: TGCGCCAGCAGCTTGGAGTCGACCAGGTCCTACAATGAGCAGTTCTTC
v_call: TRBV10-2; d_call: TRBD1; j_call: TRBJ2-3; clone_size: NA; cdr3_aa: CASSRVGTGTDTQYF; cdr3_nt: TGCGCCAGCAGCCGAGTAGGGACAGGCACAGATACGCAGTATTTT
v_call: TRBV7-9; d_call: NA; j_call: TRBJ2-3; clone_size: NA; cdr3_aa: CASSSPGSPIGDTQYF; cdr3_nt: TGTGCCAGCAGCAGTCCGGGGAGCCCTATCGGAGATACGCAGTATTTT
v_call: TRBV9; d_call: TRBD2; j_call: TRBJ2-7; clone_size: NA; cdr3_aa: CASSTTSGSTYEQYF; cdr3_nt: TGTGCCAGCAGCACCACTAGCGGCTCTACCTACGAGCAGTACTTC
v_call: TRBV29-1; d_call: TRBD1; j_call: TRBJ2-7; clone_size: NA; cdr3_aa: CSTRQGGSEQYF; cdr3_nt: TGCAGCACACGACAGGGCGGTTCCGAGCAGTACTTC
v_call: TRBV6-5; d_call: NA; j_call: TRBJ2-1; clone_size: once; cdr3_aa: CASSSRGNLYNEQFF; cdr3_nt: TGTGCCAGCAGTAGCCGAGGAAATCTGTACAATGAGCAGTTCTTC
v_call: TRBV6-1; d_call: NA; j_call: TRBJ2-5; clone_size: NA; cdr3_aa: CASSDPGDNMKETQYF; cdr3_nt: TGTGCCAGCAGTGACCCGGGGGACAATATGAAGGAGACCCAGTACTTC
v_call: TRBV7-8; d_call: TRBD2; j_call: TRBJ2-6; clone_size: NA; cdr3_aa: CASTLGGSSGANVLTF; cdr3_nt: TGTGCCAGCACCCTGGGAGGGAGCTCTGGGGCCAACGTCCTGACTTTC
v_call: TRBV5-1; d_call: TRBD1; j_call: TRBJ2-6; clone_size: NA; cdr3_aa: CASSSRTGGANVLTF; cdr3_nt: TGCGCCAGCAGCTCCCGGACAGGTGGGGCCAACGTCCTGACTTTC
v_call: TRBV7-2; d_call: NA; j_call: TRBJ2-1; clone_size: NA; cdr3_aa: CASSFGGSYNEQFF; cdr3_nt: TGTGCCAGCAGCTTCGGGGGTTCCTACAATGAGCAGTTCTTC
v_call: TRBV28; d_call: TRBD1; j_call: TRBJ1-2; clone_size: NA; cdr3_aa: CASRTGTGSNYGYTF; cdr3_nt: TGTGCCAGCAGAACCGGGACAGGGAGCAACTATGGCTACACCTTC
v_call: TRBV7-2; d_call: NA; j_call: TRBJ1-2; clone_size: NA; cdr3_aa: CASSPQQTYGYTF; cdr3_nt: TGTGCCAGCAGCCCCCAACAGACCTATGGCTACACCTTC
v_call: TRBV7-9; d_call: TRBD2; j_call: TRBJ2-5; clone_size: NA; cdr3_aa: CASIQYRGGQETQYF; cdr3_nt: TGTGCCAGCATCCAATATCGGGGGGGACAAGAGACCCAGTACTTC
v_call: TRBV7-2; d_call: NA; j_call: TRBJ2-1; clone_size: NA; cdr3_aa: CASSRLSYNEQFF; cdr3_nt: TGTGCCAGCAGCCGGTTATCCTACAATGAGCAGTTCTTC
v_call: TRBV5-4; d_call: NA; j_call: TRBJ2-1; clone_size: NA; cdr3_aa: CASSLWTLHEQFF; cdr3_nt: TGTGCCAGCAGCCTGTGGACCCTCCATGAGCAGTTCTTC
v_call: TRBV6-5; d_call: NA; j_call: TRBJ1-1; clone_size: NA; cdr3_aa: CASSYRTRHTEAFF; cdr3_nt: TGTGCCAGCAGTTATAGGACCAGGCACACTGAAGCTTTCTTT
v_call: TRBV18; d_call: NA; j_call: TRBJ2-1; clone_size: NA; cdr3_aa: CASSGSRRNEQFF; cdr3_nt: TGTGCCAGCTCAGGCAGCCGAAGGAATGAGCAGTTCTTC
v_call: TRBV7-2; d_call: TRBD2; j_call: TRBJ2-7; clone_size: NA; cdr3_aa: CASSETLAGPLVQYF; cdr3_nt: TGTGCCAGCAGCGAAACTCTAGCGGGACCCCTGGTGCAGTACTTC
v_call: TRBV30; d_call: NA; j_call: TRBJ1-5; clone_size: NA; cdr3_aa: CAWSFPRTPGGSNQPQHF; cdr3_nt: TGTGCCTGGAGTTTCCCAAGGACGCCAGGAGGGAGCAATCAGCCCCAGCATTTT
v_call: TRBV6-6; d_call: NA; j_call: TRBJ1-6; clone_size: NA; cdr3_aa: CASSPGQSSYNSPLHF; cdr3_nt: TGTGCCAGCAGCCCCGGACAGAGCTCCTATAATTCACCCCTCCACTTT
v_call: TRBV6-5; d_call: NA; j_call: TRBJ1-6; clone_size: NA; cdr3_aa: CASSYEGVENSPLHF; cdr3_nt: TGTGCCAGCAGTTACGAGGGGGTGGAAAATTCACCCCTCCACTTT
v_call: TRBV7-2; d_call: NA; j_call: TRBJ2-7; clone_size: NA; cdr3_aa: CASSLAGVVYEQYF; cdr3_nt: TGTGCCAGCAGCTTAGCCGGGGTTGTCTACGAGCAGTACTTC
v_call: TRBV15; d_call: NA; j_call: TRBJ1-4; clone_size: NA; cdr3_aa: CATSRDQAGITEKLFF; cdr3_nt: TGTGCCACCAGCAGAGATCAAGCAGGGATTACGGAAAAACTGTTTTTT
v_call: TRBV7-2; d_call: NA; j_call: TRBJ2-3; clone_size: once; cdr3_aa: CASSPRGVFSTDTQYF; cdr3_nt: TGTGCCAGCAGCCCCAGGGGAGTATTTAGCACAGATACGCAGTATTTT
v_call: TRBV30; d_call: TRBD1; j_call: TRBJ1-1; clone_size: NA; cdr3_aa: CAWVTGGTPWSGAFF; cdr3_nt: TGTGCCTGGGTTACAGGGGGAACCCCCTGGTCTGGCGCTTTCTTT
v_call: TRBV4-2; d_call: NA; j_call: TRBJ2-1; clone_size: once; cdr3_aa: CASSQDTGAFYNEQFF; cdr3_nt: TGTGCCAGCAGCCAAGATACGGGGGCCTTCTACAATGAGCAGTTCTTC
v_call: TRBV6-5; d_call: TRBD2; j_call: TRBJ2-3; clone_size: once; cdr3_aa: CASSYSGGFTDTQYF; cdr3_nt: TGTGCCAGCAGTTACTCCGGGGGGTTCACAGATACGCAGTATTTT
v_call: TRBV30; d_call: NA; j_call: TRBJ2-2; clone_size: once; cdr3_aa: CAWSVTPTGELFF; cdr3_nt: TGTGCCTGGAGTGTAACCCCCACCGGGGAGCTGTTTTTT
v_call: TRBV11-2; d_call: NA; j_call: TRBJ2-7; clone_size: NA; cdr3_aa: CASSFRDRRTYEQYF; cdr3_nt: TGTGCCAGCAGCTTCAGGGACCGACGTACCTACGAGCAGTACTTC
v_call: TRBV5-6; d_call: NA; j_call: TRBJ1-1; clone_size: NA; cdr3_aa: CASVQGPNTEAFF; cdr3_nt: TGTGCCAGTGTACAGGGCCCGAACACTGAAGCTTTCTTT
v_call: TRBV5-1; d_call: NA; j_call: TRBJ2-7; clone_size: NA; cdr3_aa: CASSFTGDEQYF; cdr3_nt: TGCGCCAGCAGCTTCACAGGTGACGAGCAGTACTTC
v_call: TRBV2; d_call: NA; j_call: TRBJ1-4; clone_size: NA; cdr3_aa: CASRKTVVEKLFF; cdr3_nt: TGTGCCAGCAGAAAGACAGTGGTTGAAAAACTGTTTTTT
v_call: TRBV7-8; d_call: NA; j_call: TRBJ2-3; clone_size: NA; cdr3_aa: CASSRSRERGTDTQYF; cdr3_nt: TGTGCCAGCAGCCGATCCCGGGAGCGGGGCACAGATACGCAGTATTTT
v_call: TRBV5-1; d_call: TRBD1; j_call: TRBJ2-1; clone_size: NA; cdr3_aa: CASSLEGAGYNEQFF; cdr3_nt: TGCGCCAGCAGCTTGGAGGGGGCTGGCTACAATGAGCAGTTCTTC
v_call: TRBV30; d_call: NA; j_call: TRBJ1-2; clone_size: many; cdr3_aa: CACQDNPNYGYTF; cdr3_nt: TGTGCCTGCCAGGACAACCCTAACTATGGCTACACCTTC
v_call: TRBV6-5; d_call: TRBD2; j_call: TRBJ2-1; clone_size: NA; cdr3_aa: CASRLAGAANEQFF; cdr3_nt: TGTGCCAGCAGACTAGCGGGGGCCGCGAATGAGCAGTTCTTC
v_call: TRBV27; d_call: NA; j_call: TRBJ1-1; clone_size: NA; cdr3_aa: CASSKNRDILNTEAFF; cdr3_nt: TGTGCCAGCAGTAAAAACCGGGACATATTGAACACTGAAGCTTTCTTT
v_call: TRBV9; d_call: TRBD2; j_call: TRBJ2-1; clone_size: NA; cdr3_aa: CASSVGLAGNYNEQFF; cdr3_nt: TGTGCCAGCAGCGTCGGACTAGCGGGGAACTACAATGAGCAGTTCTTC
v_call: TRBV30; d_call: NA; j_call: TRBJ2-7; clone_size: once; cdr3_aa: CAWSEGIYEQYF; cdr3_nt: TGTGCCTGGAGTGAGGGGATCTACGAGCAGTACTTC
v_call: TRBV5-1; d_call: TRBD1; j_call: TRBJ1-1; clone_size: NA; cdr3_aa: CASSSLTGGSTEAFF; cdr3_nt: TGCGCCAGCAGCTCCCTGACAGGGGGGTCTACTGAAGCTTTCTTT
v_call: TRBV10-2; d_call: NA; j_call: TRBJ2-7; clone_size: NA; cdr3_aa: CASSDSPGSSYEQYF; cdr3_nt: TGCGCCAGCAGTGATTCCCCAGGGAGCTCCTACGAGCAGTACTTC
v_call: TRBV30; d_call: TRBD1; j_call: TRBJ2-2; clone_size: NA; cdr3_aa: CAWSVDRVTNTGELFF; cdr3_nt: TGTGCCTGGAGTGTGGACAGGGTTACGAACACCGGGGAGCTGTTTTTT
v_call: TRBV10-2; d_call: TRBD1; j_call: TRBJ1-1; clone_size: NA; cdr3_aa: CASTRTGENTEAFF; cdr3_nt: TGCGCCAGCACCCGGACAGGGGAGAACACTGAAGCTTTCTTT
v_call: TRBV6-1; d_call: TRBD1; j_call: TRBJ2-7; clone_size: NA; cdr3_aa: CASTQTGSLSYEQYF; cdr3_nt: TGTGCCAGCACCCAGACAGGGTCACTCTCCTACGAGCAGTACTTC
v_call: TRBV28; d_call: NA; j_call: TRBJ1-6; clone_size: NA; cdr3_aa: CASSLPGGANNSPLHF; cdr3_nt: TGTGCCAGCAGTTTGCCGGGGGGGGCTAATAATTCACCCCTCCACTTT
v_call: TRBV2; d_call: TRBD2; j_call: TRBJ2-1; clone_size: NA; cdr3_aa: CASSHSLAGHSSYNEQFF; cdr3_nt: TGTGCCAGCAGTCACTCCCTAGCGGGCCATAGCTCCTACAATGAGCAGTTCTTC
v_call: TRBV5-6; d_call: TRBD1; j_call: TRBJ1-2; clone_size: NA; cdr3_aa: CASRRTGAANRDYTF; cdr3_nt: TGTGCCAGCAGGAGGACAGGGGCCGCGAACCGGGACTACACCTTC
v_call: TRBV19; d_call: NA; j_call: TRBJ1-4; clone_size: NA; cdr3_aa: CASSAQGKTNEKLFF; cdr3_nt: TGTGCCAGTAGTGCGCAGGGGAAGACTAATGAAAAACTGTTTTTT
v_call: TRBV2; d_call: NA; j_call: TRBJ1-4; clone_size: NA; cdr3_aa: CASSEALGGGEKLFF; cdr3_nt: TGTGCCAGCAGTGAAGCGCTCGGGGGAGGCGAAAAACTGTTTTTT